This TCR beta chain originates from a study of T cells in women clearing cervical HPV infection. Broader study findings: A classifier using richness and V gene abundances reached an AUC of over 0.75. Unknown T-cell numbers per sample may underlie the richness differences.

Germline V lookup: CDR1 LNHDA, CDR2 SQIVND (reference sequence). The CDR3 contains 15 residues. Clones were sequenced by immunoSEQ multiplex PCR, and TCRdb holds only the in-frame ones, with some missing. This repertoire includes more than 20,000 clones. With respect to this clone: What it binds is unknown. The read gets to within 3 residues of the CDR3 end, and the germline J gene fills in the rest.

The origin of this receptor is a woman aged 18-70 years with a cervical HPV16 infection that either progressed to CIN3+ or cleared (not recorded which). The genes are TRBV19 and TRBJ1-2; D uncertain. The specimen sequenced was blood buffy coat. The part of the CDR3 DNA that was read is TGTGCCAGTAGTATAGGTGGTAGTCTCGCCGATGAC. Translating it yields CASSIGGSLADD. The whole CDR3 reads CASSIGGSLADDYTF.